The 8 T cell receptor beta chains below were found in one sample sequenced in a study of T cell repertoires in cytomegalovirus infection (dated by TCRdb to 2018 to 2020). The instrument was an Illumina HiSeq 1500. TCRdb took the public reads, trimmed them with fastp at Q25, ran MiXCR for clone calling and kept in-frame beta chains. Merged by CDR3 protein, the rows form single entries marked with the most common genes and DNA. The sample data list over 150,000 distinct CDR3 sequences, and approximately 15% of these were observed just once. The biggest ten clones account for 25% to 30% of the sample. Sequenced material: PBMCs. Receptors originate from a human donor in good health (CMV status not recorded). Some clones in this sample may be carry-over from other donors' samples.

V and J are TRBV9 and TRBJ1-1; D is unresolved. CDR3 length: 13 amino acids. V was shortened by 4 bases and J by 8 bases, with 15 bases between the two germline ends. Germline V lookup: CDR1 SGDLS, CDR2 YYNGEE. The CDR3 nucleotides are TGTGCCAGCAGCCTAAGACTCGTAGGGGAAGCTTTCTTT. Its translation: CASSLRLVGEAFF.

This clonotype was observed at least ten times. This chain joins TRBV28 and TRBJ1-1; no clear D. This CDR3 is built from 14 residues. CDR1 and CDR2 from the germline V gene are MDHEN and SYDVKM. Trimming cost V 6 bases and J 1 base, with 12 bases left between them. The CDR3 bases are TGTGCCAGCAGCCCACCCGGGGAGAACACTGAAGCTTTCTTT. As protein: CASSPPGENTEAFF.

This clonotype has a handful of counts. This chain joins TRBV5-1 and TRBJ2-1, with TRBD1 identical over 7 bases. This CDR3 comprises 15 residues. Germline V gene lookup returns CDR1 SGHRS and CDR2 YFSETQ. The V and J ends lost 5 bases and 3 bases, in that order; junction bases with no gene match: 8. The CDR3 nucleotides read TGCGCCAGCAGTGGGCGACAGGGTAACTACAATGAGCAGTTCTTC. This codes for CASSGRQGNYNEQFF. Filled out from reference TRBV5-1 and TRBJ2-1, the complete variable domain reads KAGVTQTPRYLIKTRGQQVTLSCSPISGHRSVSWYQQTPGQGLQFLFEYFSETQRNKGNFPGRFSGRQFSNSRSEMNVSTLELGDSALYLCASSGRQGNYNEQFFGPGTRLTVL.

Ten or more counts support this clonotype. The chain carries TRBV7-3 and TRBJ2-1; 9 bases are a match to TRBD2. CDR3 size: 15 residues. Trimming at V came to 2 bases and at J to 4 bases, leaving 3 bases not matched to a gene. The V gene's germline CDR1 is SGHTA and CDR2 FQGTGA. As DNA, the CDR3 is TGTGCCAGCAGCTTAGAGCGGGGGGATTACAATGAGCAGTTCTTC. It translates to CASSLERGDYNEQFF.

Ten or more counts support this clonotype. The chain links TRBV5-1 to TRBJ2-5; D is perhaps TRBD2 (7 bases). The CDR3 has 15 residues. Germline CDR1 reads SGHRS; CDR2 reads YFSETQ. V dropped 0 bases and J dropped 7 bases, with 16 bases sitting between them. The CDR3 bases are TGCGCCAGCAGCTTGGAGGCGGCGGGGGCAGGGACCCAGTACTTC. It codes for CASSLEAAGAGTQYF.

The V call is TRBV27, the J call TRBJ2-7; 13 nucleotides align to TRBD2. The V gene's germline CDR1 is MNHEY and CDR2 SMNVEV (reference sequence). This CDR3 contains 17 residues. J was trimmed by 0 bases and V by 5 bases; bases with no gene match: 7. CDR3 nucleotide sequence: TGTGCCAGCAGTCCCGGGACTAGCGGGGCTAGCTCCTACGAGCAGTACTTC. The encoded protein is CASSPGTSGASSYEQYF.

The genes are TRBV7-9 and TRBJ2-7; no reliable D call. Germline CDR1 reads SEHNR; CDR2 reads FQNEAQ (reference sequence). CDR3 length: 12 amino acids. Trimming stripped 5 bases from V and 10 bases from J, with 15 bases between. The CDR3 reads CASSETPARQYF. The CDR3 region has the DNA TGTGCCAGCAGCGAGACCCCTGCGCGTCAGTACTTC.

The sample holds a few counts of this clonotype. DNA of the CDR3: TGTGCCTCTAGACGGCAGGGGGCAATCACCGGGGAGCTGTTTTTT. As protein: CASRRQGAITGELFF. The chain combines TRBV5-4 with TRBJ2-2; 8 bases agree with TRBD1. Germline assignment: CDR1 SGHNT and CDR2 YYREEE (reference sequence). V dropped 10 bases and J dropped 4; count of bases not matched to a gene: 12. The CDR3 loop spans 15 amino acids. Using reference TRBV5-4 and TRBJ2-2 for the parts outside the CDR3, the full variable domain is ETGVTQSPTHLIKTRGQQVTLRCSSQSGHNTVSWYQQALGQGPQFIFQYYREEENGRGNFPPRFSGLQFPNYSSELNVNALELDDSALYLCASRRQGAITGELFFGEGSRLTVL.